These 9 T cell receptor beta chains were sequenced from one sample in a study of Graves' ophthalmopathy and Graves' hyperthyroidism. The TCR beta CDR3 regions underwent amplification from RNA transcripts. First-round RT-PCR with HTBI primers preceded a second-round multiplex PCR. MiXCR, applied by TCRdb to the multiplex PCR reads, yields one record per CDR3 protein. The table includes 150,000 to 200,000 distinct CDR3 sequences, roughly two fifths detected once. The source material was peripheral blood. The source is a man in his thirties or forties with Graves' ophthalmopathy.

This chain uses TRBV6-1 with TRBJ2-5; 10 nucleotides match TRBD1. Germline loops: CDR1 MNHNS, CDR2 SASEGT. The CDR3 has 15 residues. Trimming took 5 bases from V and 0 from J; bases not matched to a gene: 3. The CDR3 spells CASSPGQGNQETQYF. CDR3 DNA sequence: TGTGCCAGCAGTCCGGGACAGGGGAACCAAGAGACCCAGTACTTC.

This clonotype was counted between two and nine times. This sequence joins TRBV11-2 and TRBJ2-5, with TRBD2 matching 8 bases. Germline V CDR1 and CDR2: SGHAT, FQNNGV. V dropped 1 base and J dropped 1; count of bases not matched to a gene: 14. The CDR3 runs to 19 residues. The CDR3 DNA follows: TGTGCCAGCAGCTTAGTAATGGGACTCGGTGCGGGGGGCCAAGAGACCCAGTACTTC. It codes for CASSLVMGLGAGGQETQYF.

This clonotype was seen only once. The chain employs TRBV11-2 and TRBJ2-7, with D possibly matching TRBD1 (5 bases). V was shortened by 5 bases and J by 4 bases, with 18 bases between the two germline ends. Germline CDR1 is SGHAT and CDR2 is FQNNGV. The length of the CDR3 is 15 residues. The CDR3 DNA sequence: TGTGCCAGCAGCCTCACCCTTGGGGCAGAGTACGAGCAGTACTTC. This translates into CASSLTLGAEYEQYF. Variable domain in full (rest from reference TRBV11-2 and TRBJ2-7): EAGVAQSPRYKIIEKRQSVAFWCNPISGHATLYWYQQILGQGPKLLIQFQNNGVVDDSQLPKDRFSAERLKGVDSTLKIQPAKLEDSAVYLCASSLTLGAEYEQYFGPGTRLTVT.

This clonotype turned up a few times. In nucleotides, the CDR3 is TGTGCCAGCAGCGGACAGGGGGCATTGAACACTGAAGCTTTCTTT. It translates to CASSGQGALNTEAFF. This chain uses TRBV11-2 with TRBJ1-1; 11 positions match TRBD1. V lost 5 bases and J lost 0; bases outside the gene matches: 2. CDR1 and CDR2 from the germline V gene are SGHAT and FQNNGV. This CDR3 is built from 15 residues.

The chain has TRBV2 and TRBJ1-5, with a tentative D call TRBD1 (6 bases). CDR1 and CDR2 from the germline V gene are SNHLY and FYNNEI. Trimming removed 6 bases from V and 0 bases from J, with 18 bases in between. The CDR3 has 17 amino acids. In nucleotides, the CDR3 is TGTGCCAGCAGGCGGGGGGGCCCGACGGCTAGCAATCAGCCCCAGCATTTT. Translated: CASRRGGPTASNQPQHF. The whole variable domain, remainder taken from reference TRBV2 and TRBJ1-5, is EPEVTQTPSHQVTQMGQEVILRCVPISNHLYFYWYRQILGQKVEFLVSFYNNEISEKSEIFDDQFSVERPDGSNFTLKIRSTKLEDSAMYFCASRRGGPTASNQPQHFGDGTRLSIL.

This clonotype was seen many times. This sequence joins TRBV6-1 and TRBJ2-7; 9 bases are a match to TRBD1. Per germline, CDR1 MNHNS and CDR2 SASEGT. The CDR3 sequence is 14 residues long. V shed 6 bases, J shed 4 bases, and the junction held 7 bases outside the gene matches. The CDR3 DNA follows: TGTGCCAGCAGGGACCGGGACAGGGTTTACGAGCAGTACTTC. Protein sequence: CASRDRDRVYEQYF.

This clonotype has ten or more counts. For the CDR3, the DNA is TGTGCCAGCACCCGACGGCTCCACTACGAGCAGTACTTC. Its protein is CASTRRLHYEQYF. This chain joins TRBV12-3 or TRBV12-4 and TRBJ2-7; D not certain. The CDR3 has 13 residues. With 7 bases removed from V and 3 bases from J, the gap between germline ends came to 13 bases.

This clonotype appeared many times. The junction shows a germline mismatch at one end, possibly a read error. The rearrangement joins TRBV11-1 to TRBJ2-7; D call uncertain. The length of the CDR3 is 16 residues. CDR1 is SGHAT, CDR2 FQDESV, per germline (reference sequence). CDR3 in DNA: TGTGCCAGCAGCCCCTCAAGGGTCCTGACCTCCTACGTGCAGTACTTC. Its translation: CASSPSRVLTSYVQYF.

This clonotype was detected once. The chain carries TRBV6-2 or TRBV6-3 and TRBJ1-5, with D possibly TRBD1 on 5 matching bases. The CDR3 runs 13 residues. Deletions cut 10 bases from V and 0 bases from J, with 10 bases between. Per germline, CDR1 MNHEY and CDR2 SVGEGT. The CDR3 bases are TGTGCCACCCGGGACGATAGCAATCAGCCCCAGCATTTT. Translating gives CATRDDSNQPQHF.